This T cell receptor (beta chain) comes out of a study of beta chain features in type 1 diabetes. Study conclusions and caveats: Moderately but significantly shorter TCRB CDR3s were found in Type 1 diabetes patients in all four CD4+ subsets.

From germline, CDR1 is SGHRS and CDR2 YFSETQ. The CDR3 is made up of 15 amino acids. Losses at the gene ends were 4 bases for V and 3 bases for J; bases not matched to a gene: 7. Of note for this clone: No antigen is known for it.

Sequencing targeted expressed TCRB transcripts, as all isolated RNA had been reverse transcribed. Sequenced by immunoSEQ multiplex PCR; TCRdb stores in-frame clones only, minus some. The sample has over 600,000 clones, roughly an eighth seen once. J is TRBJ2-7 and V is TRBV5-1; the match to TRBD2 covers 10 bases. The sample taken for sequencing was naive CD4+ T cells from blood. The TCR was taken from a man aged 25-40 years with type 1 diabetes. The CDR3: CASSPGLAVYYEQYF. The CDR3 region has the DNA TGCGCCAGCAGCCCCGGACTAGCGGTCTACTACGAGCAGTACTTC. The full variable domain, its missing parts supplied by reference TRBV5-1 and TRBJ2-7, is KAGVTQTPRYLIKTRGQQVTLSCSPISGHRSVSWYQQTPGQGLQFLFEYFSETQRNKGNFPGRFSGRQFSNSRSEMNVSTLELGDSALYLCASSPGLAVYYEQYFGPGTRLTVT.